Here is one TCR beta chain with its context. The antigen is unknown. This record comes from a study of blood T cell dynamics during melanoma immunotherapy. Profiled with immunoSEQ multiplex PCR; TCRdb holds only in-frame clones, not every one. This sample has 17,000 or so clones; 83% occur once, and the top ten carry about 8%. There are 13 residues in the CDR3. CDR1 SGHTA and CDR2 FQGTGA come from the germline V gene. V was shortened by 0 bases and J by 5 bases, with 7 bases between the two germline ends. Study-level results: Unlike progressors, later disease-control patients had W3 repertoires gaining clonality or diversity.

Documented time point: pre-treatment baseline. Patients had no prior systemic cancer treatment, immunosuppressants or other active cancers. The chain is built from TRBV7-3 and TRBJ1-1; D unclear. The sample was blood, taken from a patient treated with checkpoint blockade. The TCR was taken from a human donor with melanoma. This CDR3 is CASSLTPQTEAFF. The CDR3 region has the DNA TGTGCCAGCAGCTTAACCCCCCAAACTGAAGCTTTCTTT.